This T cell receptor beta chain was identified during a study of cytomegalovirus exposure and HLA in healthy donors. Remarks on this clone: What it recognizes is unknown.

V gave up 4 bases and J gave up 2 bases, with 11 bases separating them. This CDR3 spans 14 amino acids. Per the germline V gene, CDR1 is SGHVS and CDR2 is FQNEAQ. 13 Jbeta primers and 60 Vbeta primers were used for the PCR. Some clones are missing from TCRdb's copy, which holds only in-frame ones; the method was immunoSEQ multiplex PCR. The sample lists around 64,000 clones; about 80% were seen once. Broader study findings: Accurate HLA-A and HLA-B prediction from TCR beta sequences was reported for most subjects. Association of a missense DCLRE1C variant with TCR beta V- and J-gene trimming was reported in a later analysis. In vitro experiments confirmed that three CMV-associated chains were specific for CMV antigens.

The chain is built from TRBV7-8 and TRBJ1-2; possibly TRBD1 for D (5 bases). Input material: PBMCs. This clonotype originated in a man younger than 35 in good health and CMV-seropositive. As DNA, the CDR3 is TGTGCCAGCAGCTCGACGGGGGTGAACTATGGCTACACCTTC. Its protein is CASSSTGVNYGYTF.